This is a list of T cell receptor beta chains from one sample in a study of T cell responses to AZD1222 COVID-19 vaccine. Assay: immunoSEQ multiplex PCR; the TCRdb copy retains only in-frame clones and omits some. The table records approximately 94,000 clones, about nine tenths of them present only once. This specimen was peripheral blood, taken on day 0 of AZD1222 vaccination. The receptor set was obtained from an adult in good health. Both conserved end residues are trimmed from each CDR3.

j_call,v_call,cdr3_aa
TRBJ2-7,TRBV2,ASSPPGQGSEQY
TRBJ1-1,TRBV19,ASSRARQGAAF
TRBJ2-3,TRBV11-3,ASSATSGMNTDTQY
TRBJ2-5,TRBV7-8,ASSQLSYRGRQETQY
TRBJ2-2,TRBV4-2,ASSPLPAVELF
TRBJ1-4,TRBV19,ASSIDREKLF
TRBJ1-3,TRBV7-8,ASSLPGTGPGGNTIY
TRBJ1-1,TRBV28,ASSDRGPLEAF
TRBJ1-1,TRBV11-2,ASSLNRAGQAF
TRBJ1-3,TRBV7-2,ASSSGQVVGNTIY
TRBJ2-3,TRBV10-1,ASSAGEGTDTQY
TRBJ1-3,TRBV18,ASSREGGTSGNTIY
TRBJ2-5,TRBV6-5,ASSSGAGRETQY
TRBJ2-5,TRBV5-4,ATSLATSGSWQETQY
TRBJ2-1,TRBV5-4,ASSLVGSGRDEQF
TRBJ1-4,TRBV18,ASSPSEIQGRGEKLF